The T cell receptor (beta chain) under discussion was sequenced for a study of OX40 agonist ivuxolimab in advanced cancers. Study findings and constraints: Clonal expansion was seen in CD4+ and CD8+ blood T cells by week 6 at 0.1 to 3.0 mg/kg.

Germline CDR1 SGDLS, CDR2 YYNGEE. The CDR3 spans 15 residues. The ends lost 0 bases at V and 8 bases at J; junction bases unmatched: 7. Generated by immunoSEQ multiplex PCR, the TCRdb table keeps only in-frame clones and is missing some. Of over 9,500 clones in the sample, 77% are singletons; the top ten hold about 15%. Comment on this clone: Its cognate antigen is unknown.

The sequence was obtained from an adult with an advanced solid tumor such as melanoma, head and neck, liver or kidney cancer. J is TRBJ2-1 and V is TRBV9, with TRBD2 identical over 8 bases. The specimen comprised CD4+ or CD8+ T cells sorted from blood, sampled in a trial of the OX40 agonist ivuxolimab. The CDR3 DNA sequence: TGTGCCAGCAGCGTAGACGGCGGGAGGACCGATGAGCAGTTCTTC. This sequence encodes CASSVDGGRTDEQFF.